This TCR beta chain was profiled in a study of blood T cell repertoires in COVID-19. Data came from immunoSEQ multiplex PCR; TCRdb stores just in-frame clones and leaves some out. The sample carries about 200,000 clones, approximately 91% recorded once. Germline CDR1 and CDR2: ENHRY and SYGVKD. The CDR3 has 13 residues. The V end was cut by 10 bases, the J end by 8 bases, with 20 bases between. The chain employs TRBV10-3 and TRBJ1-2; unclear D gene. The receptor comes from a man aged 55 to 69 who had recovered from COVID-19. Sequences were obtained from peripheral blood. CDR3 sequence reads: CATGQEVGSGYTF. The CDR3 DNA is TGTGCCACCGGGCAGGAGGTTGGAAGCGGCTACACCTTC.